Shown below are 20 T cell receptor beta chains from a single sample sequenced in a study of blood T cell repertoires in COVID-19. Libraries were prepared by immunoSEQ multiplex PCR; TCRdb keeps only in-frame clonotypes and omits some of them. The table shows some 170,000 clones, with 60% to 85% occurring only once. The sequencing input was peripheral blood. All receptors derive from a woman between 45 and 60 years old with active or convalescent COVID-19.

The J gene is TRBJ2-1, the V gene TRBV2, with D perhaps TRBD1 (6 bases). Trimming removed 6 bases at V and 0 bases at J, with 18 bases between. Germline CDR1 and CDR2: SNHLY and FYNNEI. The length of the CDR3 is 17 residues. The CDR3 nucleotides are TGTGCCAGCAGCCCACTGACAACAGGGAGCTCCTACAATGAGCAGTTCTTC. This encodes CASSPLTTGSSYNEQFF.

This chain joins TRBV7-5 and TRBJ1-1; the table gives TRBD1 as D, unverified against the DNA. TRBV7-5 is flagged as a pseudogene. This CDR3 has 13 residues. CDR3 sequence (DNA): TGTGTCAGAAGCTTAGGGACAGCCCGTGAAGCTTTCTTT. Amino acids: CVRSLGTAREAFF.

This clone was observed a few times. This rearrangement joins TRBV7-2 to TRBJ2-5; 7 nucleotides agree with TRBD2. The germline V gene has CDR1 SGHTA and CDR2 FQGNSA. J lost 3 bases, V lost 4 bases, and 5 bases had no gene match. The CDR3 consists of 14 residues. This CDR3 is CASSYAGVKETQYF. In DNA, the CDR3 is TGTGCCAGCAGCTACGCGGGAGTGAAAGAGACCCAGTACTTC.

This clone was counted once. The CDR3 loop reads CASSQGLAGVTNEQFF. CDR3 nucleotides: TGTGCCAGCAGCCAAGGTCTAGCGGGAGTAACCAATGAGCAGTTCTTC. V is TRBV3-1 (or the pseudogene TRBV3-2) and J is TRBJ2-1; 10 nucleotides line up with TRBD2. Germline trimming cut 1 base from V and 6 bases from J; bases unmatched to any gene: 6. CDR3 length equals 16 residues. The germline CDR1 and CDR2 sequences are LGHDT and YNNKEL (reference sequence).

This chain joins TRBV13 and TRBJ1-1; D not resolved. The ends were cut back, 5 bases at V and 1 base at J, with 8 bases in the middle. Germline assignment: CDR1 PRHDT and CDR2 FYEKMQ (reference sequence). This CDR3 comprises 13 residues. The CDR3 DNA follows: TGTGCCAGCAGCCCCAGGCCGAACACTGAAGCTTTCTTT. Its protein product is CASSPRPNTEAFF.

This rearrangement joins TRBV6-2 or TRBV6-3 to TRBJ1-2; the D gene is possibly TRBD1 (5 bases). Germline-derived CDR1 and CDR2 are MNHEY and SVGEGT. This CDR3 contains 15 residues. The V end was cut by 0 bases, the J end by 4 bases, with 12 bases between. The CDR3 DNA follows: TGTGCCAGCAGTTACTCGAACGCAGGGTCCTATGGCTACACCTTC. It translates to CASSYSNAGSYGYTF.

This clone was seen more than once but under ten times. J is TRBJ2-1 and V is TRBV5-1; 9 bases match TRBD1. Losses at the gene ends were 4 bases for V and 5 bases for J; bases not matched to a gene: 1. The CDR3 is made up of 13 amino acids. In germline, CDR1 is SGHRS, CDR2 YFSETQ. Here the CDR3 reads CASSRTGDNEQFF. CDR3 bases: TGCGCCAGCAGCCGGACAGGGGACAATGAGCAGTTCTTC.

The chain has TRBV6-2 or TRBV6-3 and TRBJ1-6, with a tentative D call TRBD1 (5 bases). V was pared by 5 bases and J by 7 bases, with 15 bases between. There are 15 residues in the CDR3. The germline V gene encodes CDR1 MNHEY and CDR2 SVGEGT. CDR3 bases: TGTGCCAGCAGTCCCCCGGGACTCCCCAATTCACCCCTCCACTTT. It is translated as CASSPPGLPNSPLHF.

This clone was recorded at least ten times. This chain connects TRBV7-2 to TRBJ2-1, with 13 bases fitting TRBD2. CDR1 is SGHTA and CDR2 is FQGNSA in the germline V gene. The CDR3 loop spans 15 amino acids. V was clipped by 5 bases and J by 9 bases; unmatched bases: 7. CDR3 sequence (DNA): TGTGCCAGCAGCACTAGCGGGGGGGCCTTTGGTGAGCAGTTCTTC. Amino acids: CASSTSGGAFGEQFF. Using reference TRBV7-2 and TRBJ2-1 for the parts outside the CDR3, the full variable domain is GAGVSQSPSNKVTEKGKDVELRCDPISGHTALYWYRQSLGQGLEFLIYFQGNSAPDKSGLPSDRFSAERTGGSVSTLTIQRTQQEDSAVYLCASSTSGGAFGEQFFGPGTRLTVL.

This chain joins TRBV7-3 and TRBJ2-5; 7 bases are a match to TRBD1. CDR1 and CDR2 from the germline V gene are SGHTA and FQGTGA. This CDR3 has 13 amino acids. The V gene end was trimmed by 5 bases and the J gene end by 2 bases; junction bases not matched to a gene: 2. This CDR3 reads CASSQGQQETQYF. The CDR3 bases are TGTGCCAGCAGCCAGGGACAGCAAGAGACCCAGTACTTC.

V is TRBV7-2 and J is TRBJ1-1; 11 nucleotides match TRBD1. The germline V gene has CDR1 SGHTA and CDR2 FQGNSA. CDR3 length equals 15 residues. The J segment lost 5 bases and the V segment lost 5 bases, leaving 7 bases of the junction unmatched. CDR3 residues: CASSLGTGGETEAFF. In DNA, the CDR3 is TGTGCCAGCAGCCTCGGGACAGGGGGAGAAACTGAAGCTTTCTTT.

The chain uses TRBV10-3 and TRBJ2-1, with TRBD1 matching over 9 bases. The CDR3 has 14 residues. Trimming removed 9 bases from V and 8 bases from J; junction bases left unmatched: 11. Germline V gene lookup returns CDR1 ENHRY and CDR2 SYGVKD. The DNA of the CDR3 is TGTGCCATAAGTCCCGGGACAGGGTCCGATGAGCAGTTCTTC. This gives the protein CAISPGTGSDEQFF.

The CDR3 coding sequence is TGTGCCTGGAGTTGGACAGGTCGTGGCTACACCTTC. Encoded protein: CAWSWTGRGYTF. The rearrangement uses TRBV30 and TRBJ1-2, with 7 positions matching TRBD1. Trimming cost V 2 bases and J 7 bases; bases outside gene matches: 4. The CDR3 is 12 amino acids. The germline V gene has CDR1 GTSNPN and CDR2 SVGIG (reference sequence).

The chain combines TRBV18 with TRBJ1-5; D possibly corresponds to TRBD1 (5 bases). The CDR3 runs 15 residues. V lost 3 bases and J lost 0, with 9 bases in between. CDR1 KGHSH and CDR2 LQKENI come from the germline V gene. CDR3 in amino acids: CASSPGTHSNQPQHF. CDR3 nucleotides: TGTGCCAGCTCACCCGGGACTCATAGCAATCAGCCCCAGCATTTT.

This chain links TRBV7-2 with TRBJ1-6, with D possibly TRBD1 on 5 matching bases. The germline CDR1 and CDR2 sequences are SGHTA and FQGNSA. The CDR3 is 16 residues long. V lost 5 bases, J lost 6 bases, and 17 bases lay in between. CDR3 protein: CASSPQGIHLNSPLHF. Written as DNA, the CDR3 is TGTGCCAGCAGCCCGCAGGGTATTCACCTTAATTCACCCCTCCACTTT.

The rearrangement links TRBV11-2 to TRBJ1-2; TRBD1 matches 10 bases. The V gene's germline CDR1 is SGHAT and CDR2 FQNNGV. The CDR3 is made up of 14 amino acids. Germline trimming cut 4 bases from V and 5 bases from J; bases unmatched to any gene: 4. The CDR3 here is CASSSGTGVYGYTF. The CDR3, as DNA: TGTGCCAGCAGCTCCGGGACAGGGGTATATGGCTACACCTTC.

This clone was observed a handful of times. The chain uses TRBV18 and TRBJ1-2; 8 bases are a match to TRBD1. In germline, CDR1 is KGHSH, CDR2 LQKENI. With 5 bases clipped from V and 6 bases from J, the junction kept 5 bases outside the gene matches. The CDR3 totals 13 residues. The CDR3 loop is CASSVGQGNGYTF. The DNA for the CDR3 is TGTGCCAGCTCAGTCGGACAGGGAAATGGCTACACCTTC.

This clone has just a few counts. The chain employs TRBV10-3 and TRBJ1-1, with D unclear. This CDR3 comprises 15 residues. Germline loops: CDR1 ENHRY, CDR2 SYGVKD. V dropped 3 bases and J dropped 0 bases, with 11 bases sitting between them. CDR3 in DNA: TGTGCCATCAGTGACCTAATGGGCCTGAACACTGAAGCTTTCTTT. Encoded protein: CAISDLMGLNTEAFF.

This chain joins TRBV7-2 and TRBJ2-1, with 9 bases fitting TRBD2. V dropped 5 bases and J dropped 8; count of bases not matched to a gene: 10. CDR3 length: 15 amino acids. Germline V CDR1 and CDR2: SGHTA, FQGNSA. CDR3 residues: CASSPRAGGPYEQFF. In DNA, the CDR3 is TGTGCCAGCAGCCCGCGGGCGGGGGGGCCTTATGAGCAGTTCTTC.

In DNA form, the CDR3 reads TGTGCCAGCAGTTTTGGCGGGACGCCCGAGCAGTACTTC. It translates to CASSFGGTPEQYF. The chain employs TRBV28 and TRBJ2-7; possibly TRBD2 for D (6 bases). Germline assignment: CDR1 MDHEN and CDR2 SYDVKM. The CDR3 spans 13 residues. The V and J ends lost 3 bases and 6 bases respectively, with 12 bases between them.